The sequence of this TCR beta chain was determined in a study of cytomegalovirus exposure and HLA in healthy donors. Regarding the study as a whole: Later work showed greater clonal expansion in HLA-associated TCR beta chains than in equally common others.

Germline V gives CDR1 SGHTA, CDR2 FQGNSA. With 5 bases clipped from V and 1 base from J, the junction kept 10 bases outside the gene matches. The CDR3 length is 16 residues. Primers included in the PCR were 60 Vbeta and 13 Jbeta primers. TCRdb keeps only in-frame clones here, not all; method: immunoSEQ multiplex PCR. The top ten clones hold under 0.9% of a sample with 150,000 to 200,000 clones, roughly 85% of them seen once. This clone was detected a few times. The antigen is undetermined. Material for sequencing was PBMCs. The clonotype comes from a woman between 40 and 55 years old in good health and CMV-seronegative. The rearrangement uses TRBV7-2 and TRBJ2-5, with TRBD2 matching over 7 bases. The CDR3 DNA sequence: TGTGCCAGCAGCCCCGCCGTGGCTAGCGGCCAAGAGACCCAGTACTTC. It specifies CASSPAVASGQETQYF.